This T cell receptor (beta chain) was sequenced for a study of T-cell reconstitution after alpha-beta-depleted transplantation in children. Overall study results and limits: Newly made T cells mostly supplied T-cell counts and diversity one year after transplant. Surviving recipient T cells and thymic progenitors produced the high day-60 TCRbeta diversity seen in some patients. Two months or so post-transplant, alpha-beta T cells reportedly derived from several hundred expanded graft clones.

Between the trimmed V and J ends, which lost 8 bases and 5 bases, there was a span of 15 bases. CDR1 and CDR2 (germline): SGHTA, FQGNSA. The CDR3 loop spans 13 amino acids. Unique molecular identifiers were built into the TCRbeta library. One entry per CDR3 protein results from TCRdb running MiXCR on the PCR reads. The profile shows 90,000 to 130,000 distinct CDR3 sequences, around 6.4% of them singletons. This clonotype was seen only a few times. Its cognate antigen is unknown. The starting material was PBMCs, mostly from graft donor cells, obtained 360 days after TCRalphabeta/CD19-depleted stem cell transplant. The sequence was collected from a male patient aged 2-15 years who had a stem cell transplant for acute lymphoblastic leukemia, so the T cells may come from the graft donor. The chain joins TRBV7-2 to TRBJ1-1, with D tentatively TRBD1 (5 bases). DNA of the CDR3: TGTGCCAGCCGCGATAGGGGTTGGACTGAAGCTTTCTTT. It translates to CASRDRGWTEAFF.